A selection of T cell receptor beta chains follows, all from one sample in a study of cytomegalovirus exposure and HLA in healthy donors. Assay used: immunoSEQ multiplex PCR; TCRdb lists only in-frame clones, some missing. The sample holds about 82,000 clones; around 76% are singletons and the top ten take about 6%. The sample comprised PBMCs. These receptors all stem from a woman aged 50 to 65 in good health and CMV-seropositive. The CDR3 runs from the conserved cysteine through the conserved F or W. A D gene is named only where the DNA matches it firmly. Clone size is not always given. Where it is, it says once, few, many or a class for expanded clones.

clone_size,v_call,d_call,j_call,cdr3_aa,cdr3_nt
.,TRBV7-3,TRBD1,TRBJ1-1,CASSLTGATGTGNNTEAFF,TGTGCCAGCAGCTTAACGGGGGCAACCGGGACAGGGAATAACACTGAAGCTTTCTTT
.,TRBV5-7,TRBD2,TRBJ2-3,CASSLAGGSTDTQYF,TGTGCCAGCAGCTTGGCGGGGGGGAGCACAGATACGCAGTATTTT
.,TRBV2,TRBD1,TRBJ2-7,CASSEGQDPRNGYF,TGTGCCAGCAGTGAGGGACAGGATCCTCGCAATGGGTACTTC
.,TRBV2,.,TRBJ2-3,CASSAPSLRAQYF,TGTGCCAGCAGCGCTCCGTCCCTAAGAGCGCAGTATTTT
.,TRBV9,.,TRBJ2-1,CASRPQEGNNEQFF,TGTGCCAGCAGACCCCAGGAGGGGAACAATGAGCAGTTCTTC
.,TRBV19,TRBD1,TRBJ1-2,CASRDRTTDTF,TGTGCCAGTAGGGACAGGACCACTGACACCTTC
.,TRBV7-6,TRBD1,TRBJ1-2,CASSGDRGLGYGYTF,TGTGCCAGCAGCGGGGACAGGGGGCTCGGCTATGGCTACACCTTC
.,TRBV11-3,.,TRBJ2-1,CASSPPGMGYNEQFF,TGTGCCAGCAGCCCACCGGGGATGGGCTACAATGAGCAGTTCTTC
.,TRBV6-1,TRBD1,TRBJ2-7,CASSGETGSSYEQYF,TGTGCCAGCAGTGGGGAGACAGGGTCATCCTACGAGCAGTACTTC
.,TRBV11-3,.,TRBJ2-7,CASSRLANGRGSSYEQYF,TGTGCCAGCAGCCGCTTGGCCAATGGCAGGGGCTCCTCCTACGAGCAGTACTTC
.,TRBV19,.,TRBJ2-5,CASSKQPGQETQYF,TGTGCCAGTAGTAAGCAGCCGGGCCAAGAGACCCAGTACTTC
.,TRBV6-1,.,TRBJ2-5,CASSVGLAVPGTQYF,TGTGCCAGCAGTGTCGGGTTAGCGGTCCCAGGGACCCAGTACTTC
.,TRBV4-2,.,TRBJ1-2,CASSSGRGADYGYTF,TGTGCCAGCAGCTCCGGCAGGGGCGCAGACTATGGCTACACCTTC
few,TRBV5-4,.,TRBJ2-2,CASSLSSPGELFF,TGTGCCAGCAGCTTGTCGAGTCCCGGGGAGCTGTTTTTT
once,TRBV2,TRBD2,TRBJ2-1,CASGQLAGAAEQFF,TGTGCCAGCGGCCAACTAGCGGGAGCCGCTGAGCAGTTCTTC
.,TRBV7-2,.,TRBJ1-5,CASSLARSPGEPQHF,TGTGCCAGCAGCTTAGCTAGGTCCCCCGGGGAACCCCAGCATTTT
.,TRBV7-2,TRBD2,TRBJ2-7,CASTGGAVSVRREQYF,TGTGCCAGTACCGGGGGGGCAGTCTCTGTACGGCGCGAGCAGTACTTC
once,TRBV5-6,.,TRBJ2-2,CASSPGQGSTGELFF,TGTGCCAGCAGCCCTGGCCAGGGTAGTACCGGGGAGCTGTTTTTT
.,TRBV6-1,.,TRBJ1-1,CASSEALRGRRAFF,TGTGCCAGCAGTGAAGCGCTTCGAGGGCGCCGGGCTTTCTTT
.,TRBV6-5,.,TRBJ1-1,CASSTGQEAFF,TGTGCCAGCAGTACTGGACAGGAAGCTTTCTTT
few,TRBV11-2,.,TRBJ2-6,CASSSWGGALSGANVLTF,TGTGCCAGCAGCTCCTGGGGGGGGGCCTTATCTGGGGCCAACGTCCTGACTTTC
.,TRBV9,TRBD2,TRBJ2-1,CASSVGVAGGSRAYNEQFF,TGTGCCAGCAGCGTAGGGGTAGCGGGAGGGAGTAGGGCCTACAATGAGCAGTTCTTC
few,TRBV30,.,TRBJ2-5,CAWSVGGAAQETQYF,TGTGCCTGGAGTGTAGGGGGGGCAGCCCAAGAGACCCAGTACTTC
few,TRBV4-2,TRBD1,TRBJ1-5,CASSQGTGSWQPQHF,TGTGCCAGCAGCCAAGGGACAGGTAGTTGGCAGCCCCAGCATTTT
many,TRBV6-4,TRBD1,TRBJ2-6,CASSPNSGGSGANVLTF,TGTGCCAGCAGCCCCAATTCAGGGGGATCTGGGGCCAACGTCCTGACTTTC
few,TRBV6-1,.,TRBJ1-5,CAGAGSRGNQPQHF,TGTGCCGGAGCCGGGAGTCGGGGCAATCAGCCCCAGCATTTT
.,TRBV6-1,.,TRBJ2-7,CASSLSEEQYF,TGTGCCAGCAGCCTCTCGGAGGAGCAGTACTTC
.,TRBV10-3,.,TRBJ2-5,CAVKPTGRETQYF,TGTGCCGTCAAGCCTACAGGCCGAGAGACCCAGTACTTC
.,TRBV9,TRBD2,TRBJ2-1,CASSASGSRYNEQFF,TGTGCCAGCAGCGCAAGCGGGAGTAGGTACAATGAGCAGTTCTTC
.,TRBV2,.,TRBJ2-1,CASSPRDNEQFF,TGTGCCAGCAGCCCGCGAGACAATGAGCAGTTCTTC
.,TRBV2,.,TRBJ2-1,CASSSIDRYNEQFF,TGTGCCAGCAGTTCTATAGACAGATACAATGAGCAGTTCTTC
.,TRBV27,TRBD1,TRBJ1-4,CACRQGTNEKLFF,TGTGCCTGCAGACAGGGAACTAATGAAAAACTGTTTTTT
few,TRBV11-3,.,TRBJ2-1,CASSFNSLAAYNEQFF,TGTGCCAGCAGCTTTAACTCACTAGCCGCCTACAATGAGCAGTTCTTC
.,TRBV4-1,.,TRBJ1-1,CASRGLGLEGFF,TGCGCCAGCCGAGGACTGGGTCTTGAAGGTTTCTTT
.,TRBV28,TRBD2,TRBJ2-5,CASSFGLGGGETQYF,TGTGCCAGCAGTTTTGGACTAGGCGGGGGAGAGACCCAGTACTTC
.,TRBV19,TRBD1,TRBJ1-5,CASRGTGGRNQPQHF,TGTGCCAGTAGGGGGACAGGGGGTAGGAATCAGCCCCAGCATTTT
.,TRBV27,.,TRBJ2-3,CASSPGLVNTQYF,TGTGCCAGCAGCCCCGGACTGGTAAATACGCAGTATTTT
.,TRBV28,.,TRBJ1-1,CASRDTGRAEAFF,TGTGCCAGCAGGGATACAGGGCGGGCTGAAGCTTTCTTT
.,TRBV7-8,TRBD1,TRBJ1-5,CASSANTGTGVNQPQHF,TGTGCCAGCAGCGCAAACACCGGGACAGGGGTGAATCAGCCCCAGCATTTT
.,TRBV29-1,TRBD2,TRBJ2-3,CSVRAGSTTQYF,TGCAGCGTTCGAGCGGGATCCACGACGCAGTATTTT
.,TRBV27,.,TRBJ2-3,CASSIVGSTDTQYF,TGTGCCAGCAGCATAGTGGGCAGCACAGATACGCAGTATTTT